One and the same sample provided the 20 T cell receptor beta chains below, sequenced in a study of PD-1 blockade in classical Hodgkin lymphoma. Method: immunoSEQ multiplex PCR; TCRdb's copy keeps in-frame clones and lacks some. Of 9,900 or so clones in the sample, roughly three quarters were seen once. Exposure to brentuximab vedotin varied, and each patient had relapsed following autologous stem cell transplantation. Sequencing was performed on peripheral blood mononuclear cells (PBMCs), taken before the second cycle of nivolumab. All receptors come from a human donor with classical Hodgkin lymphoma.

The V and J genes are TRBV5-1 and TRBJ1-1; 8 bases match TRBD1. Looked up from germline, CDR1 is SGHRS and CDR2 is YFSETQ. Trimming at V came to 2 bases and at J to 0 bases, leaving 3 bases not matched to a gene. The CDR3 has 15 residues. The CDR3 loop reads CASSLGTGMNTEAFF. CDR3 sequence (DNA): TGCGCCAGCAGCTTAGGGACAGGAATGAACACTGAAGCTTTCTTT.

In DNA form, the CDR3 reads TGTGCCTCCCAACAGGGCCACTCTGGAAACACCATATATTTT. Translation gives CASQQGHSGNTIYF. The chain has TRBV30 and TRBJ1-3; TRBD1 is a possible D gene (6 bases). The germline gives CDR1 GTSNPN, CDR2 SVGIG (reference sequence). V shed 7 bases and J shed 0 bases, with 13 bases lying between them. This CDR3 has 14 amino acids. Full variable domain (outside the CDR3, taken from reference TRBV30 and TRBJ1-3): SQTIHQWPATLVQPVGSPLSLECTVEGTSNPNLYWYRQAAGRGLQLLFYSVGIGQISSEVPQNLSASRPQDRQFILSSKKLLLSDSGFYLCASQQGHSGNTIYFGEGSWLTVV.

The CDR3: CASRFVQGGRSYNEQFF. CDR3 nucleotides: TGCGCCAGCCGCTTTGTACAGGGTGGTCGCTCCTACAATGAGCAGTTCTTC. The V call is TRBV4-1, the J call TRBJ2-1, with a weak D call TRBD1 (6 bases). Germline CDR1 and CDR2: MGHRA and YSYEKL. The V and J ends lost 8 bases and 0 bases respectively, with 20 bases between them. The CDR3 spans 17 residues.

The chain is built from TRBV4-1 and TRBJ2-2; 7 positions agree with TRBD2. Trimming cost V 7 bases and J 0 bases; bases outside gene matches: 11. The CDR3 has 17 amino acids. From germline, CDR1 is MGHRA and CDR2 YSYEKL. In DNA form, the CDR3 reads TGCGCCAGCAATGGGGGGGACCGAGCAACGAACACCGGGGAGCTGTTTTTT. It yields the protein CASNGGDRATNTGELFF.

This clone was detected only once. In DNA, the CDR3 is TGTGCCAGCAGTTTTCAGACAGGGGGAAACACCATATATTTT. Translated, it gives CASSFQTGGNTIYF. The chain carries TRBV28 and TRBJ1-3; 7 bases line up with TRBD1. The V gene's germline CDR1 is MDHEN and CDR2 SYDVKM. V was pared by 3 bases and J by 4 bases, with 3 bases of the junction left unmatched. This CDR3 has 14 amino acids.

The chain recombines TRBV19 with TRBJ2-2, with D uncertain. The CDR3 has 13 residues. With 3 bases removed from V and 5 bases from J, the gap between germline ends came to 7 bases. In germline, CDR1 is LNHDA, CDR2 SQIVND (reference sequence). This chain's CDR3 is CASSMGTTGELFF. CDR3 coding DNA: TGTGCCAGTAGTATGGGAACTACCGGGGAGCTGTTTTTT.

The chain combines TRBV5-1 with TRBJ2-1; TRBD2 aligns across 10 bases. Germline-derived CDR1 and CDR2 are SGHRS and YFSETQ. The V gene end was trimmed by 3 bases and the J gene end by 10 bases; junction bases not matched to a gene: 1. The CDR3 spans 12 residues. CDR3 nucleotide sequence: TGCGCCAGCAGCTGGACTAGCGGCGAGCAGTTCTTC. Protein: CASSWTSGEQFF.

The chain couples TRBV15 to TRBJ1-3, with TRBD1 identical over 7 bases. Germline values: CDR1 LNHNV, CDR2 YYDKDF (reference sequence). The V gene end was trimmed by 0 bases and the J gene end by 2 bases; junction bases not matched to a gene: 4. The CDR3 length is 16 residues. The CDR3 DNA reads TGTGCCACCAGCAGAGATACCCAGGGGGCTGGAAACACCATATATTTT. Its translation: CATSRDTQGAGNTIYF.

This clone was picked up one time. The chain has TRBV5-5 and TRBJ2-7; tentatively, D is TRBD1 (5 bases). Germline assignment: CDR1 SGHKS and CDR2 YYEKEE (reference sequence). Trimming took off 0 bases at V and 0 bases at J, with 10 bases between the two ends. CDR3 length equals 15 residues. The CDR3 region has the DNA TGTGCCAGCAGCTTGGAAGGGGCACCCTCCTACGAGCAGTACTTC. Translation: CASSLEGAPSYEQYF. The whole variable domain, filled in from reference TRBV5-5 and TRBJ2-7, reads DAGVTQSPTHLIKTRGQQVTLRCSPISGHKSVSWYQQVLGQGPQFIFQYYEKEERGRGNFPDRFSARQFPNYSSELNVNALLLGDSALYLCASSLEGAPSYEQYFGPGTRLTVT.

The count of this clone is one. CDR3: CASSPRLNSNQPQHF. The CDR3 coding sequence is TGTGCCAGCAGTCCCCGTCTAAATAGCAATCAGCCCCAGCATTTT. This chain links TRBV27 with TRBJ1-5; D is uncertain. With 5 bases removed from V and 0 bases from J, the gap between germline ends came to 11 bases. Germline V gene sequence: CDR1 MNHEY, CDR2 SMNVEV (reference sequence). The CDR3 loop spans 15 amino acids.

This clone was observed a handful of times. The chain links TRBV4-1 to TRBJ1-5; D is uncertain. Trimming removed 0 bases at V and 3 bases at J, with 6 bases between. The germline CDR1 and CDR2 sequences are MGHRA and YSYEKL. The CDR3 consists of 14 residues. The CDR3 protein is CASSQDPLNQPQHF. Here the CDR3 DNA reads TGCGCCAGCAGCCAAGATCCCCTCAATCAGCCCCAGCATTTT.

V usage is TRBV7-6 and J usage is TRBJ2-3; 8 positions agree with TRBD1. After removal of 5 bases from V and 1 base from J, the junction contained 5 bases not matched to a gene. The germline gives CDR1 SGHVS, CDR2 FNYEAQ. The CDR3 extends over 15 amino acids. CDR3 sequence: CASSRGTGRTDTQYF. The CDR3 nucleotides are TGTGCCAGCAGCAGAGGGACAGGACGCACAGATACGCAGTATTTT.

This chain connects TRBV5-1 to TRBJ2-5, with a tentative D call TRBD1 (6 bases). The J call could be wrong; TRBJ2-7 is a better fit for the DNA end. The CDR3 is 15 residues long. Germline assignment: CDR1 SGHRS and CDR2 YFSETQ. The CDR3 sequence is CASSLAGANSYEQYF. CDR3 sequence (DNA): TGCGCCAGCAGCTTGGCAGGGGCCAATTCCTACGAGCAGTACTTC.

Note on this clone: The sample holds other DNA sequences that translate to the same CDR3. CDR3: CASSIAPQGSGNTIYF. In nucleotides, the CDR3 is TGTGCCAGTAGTATCGCACCCCAGGGCTCTGGAAACACCATATATTTT. This sequence joins TRBV19 and TRBJ1-3, with a tentative D call TRBD1 (5 bases). The germline CDR1 and CDR2 sequences are LNHDA and SQIVND (reference sequence). Trimming removed 3 bases at V and 0 bases at J, with 12 bases between. This CDR3 has 16 residues.

The chain is built from TRBV5-1 and TRBJ1-1; D remains ambiguous. V was cut by 0 bases and J by 1 base, with 10 bases left in between. Germline-derived CDR1 and CDR2 are SGHRS and YFSETQ. The CDR3 totals 15 residues. The CDR3 loop reads CASSLGSTPNTEAFF. CDR3 DNA sequence: TGCGCCAGCAGCTTGGGCAGCACGCCGAACACTGAAGCTTTCTTT.

The V gene is TRBV14, the J gene TRBJ2-5; the D gene is possibly TRBD2 (9 bases). V lost 4 bases and J 1 base, leaving 16 bases between the germline ends. CDR1 and CDR2 (germline): SGHDN, FVKESK. The CDR3 is made up of 16 amino acids. The chain's CDR3 is CASSRLADRVQETQYF. CDR3 bases: TGTGCCAGCAGCCGACTAGCGGACAGGGTCCAAGAGACCCAGTACTTC.

V is TRBV28 and J is TRBJ2-7, with TRBD2 identical over 7 bases. The CDR3 has 14 residues. With 6 bases clipped from V and 3 bases from J, the junction kept 8 bases outside the gene matches. The germline V gene has CDR1 MDHEN and CDR2 SYDVKM. In DNA, the CDR3 is TGTGCCAGCAGCTGGGGAGGGGTGGGCTACGAGCAGTACTTC. This sequence encodes CASSWGGVGYEQYF.

The chain couples TRBV5-1 to TRBJ2-1; 12 bases line up with TRBD2. Germline V gene data show CDR1 as SGHRS and CDR2 as YFSETQ. The length of the CDR3 is 15 residues. V shed 6 bases and J 8 bases; nucleotides not matched to a gene: 9. In DNA, the CDR3 is TGCGCCAGCATAACCCTAGCGGGAGGGCCCCATGAGCAGTTCTTC. Protein: CASITLAGGPHEQFF. The full variable domain, with the rest looked up from reference TRBV5-1 and TRBJ2-1, is KAGVTQTPRYLIKTRGQQVTLSCSPISGHRSVSWYQQTPGQGLQFLFEYFSETQRNKGNFPGRFSGRQFSNSRSEMNVSTLELGDSALYLCASITLAGGPHEQFFGPGTRLTVL.

This clone was observed once. The V gene is TRBV9, the J gene TRBJ2-3; TRBD2 aligns across 7 bases. The junction had 6 bases not matched to a gene; V was cut back by 3 bases and J by 2 bases. The CDR3 runs to 15 residues. Germline lookup yields CDR1 SGDLS and CDR2 YYNGEE. The CDR3 DNA sequence: TGTGCCAGCAGCGCACGTAGACTAGCCACAGATACGCAGTATTTT. Translation: CASSARRLATDTQYF.

This clone is labeled medium-sized. The chain has TRBV5-5 and TRBJ2-1, with 8 nucleotides matching TRBD2. Trimming at V came to 4 bases and at J to 2 bases, leaving 5 bases not matched to a gene. This CDR3 region has 15 residues. In germline, CDR1 is SGHKS, CDR2 YYEKEE (reference sequence). DNA for the CDR3: TGTGCCAGCAGCATAACTAGCGGACCCTACAATGAGCAGTTCTTC. Translation: CASSITSGPYNEQFF.